The rows below give T cell receptor beta chains drawn from one sample of a study of PD-1 blockade in classical Hodgkin lymphoma. Profiling relied on immunoSEQ multiplex PCR, and the TCRdb table lists in-frame clones only, not all of them. The sample records fewer than 25,000 clones, 73% being singletons. The starting material was peripheral blood mononuclear cells (PBMCs), obtained before the second cycle of nivolumab. These receptors were obtained from a human donor with classical Hodgkin lymphoma. Both conserved end residues are part of each CDR3. The D gene is left open where the match is weak. Clone size appears in some rows only: once, few, many, or a class for an expanded clone.

V	size	D	J	DNA	CDR3
TRBV7-2	.	.	TRBJ1-5	TGTGCCAGCAGCTCTGACCCATCCCGGCCCCAGCATTTT	CASSSDPSRPQHF
TRBV18	.	.	TRBJ2-5	TGTGCCAGCTCACCGCAATCAAAACCGGGCACCTTCCACGGTCAAGAGACCCAGTACTTC	CASSPQSKPGTFHGQETQYF
TRBV5-1	.	TRBD1	TRBJ2-7	TGCGCCAGCAGCTTTGGACAGGGTATCTACGAGCAGTACTTC	CASSFGQGIYEQYF
TRBV14	few	.	TRBJ2-5	TGTGCCAGCAGCCAGGAGAAGAGACACATAGAGACCCAGTACTTC	CASSQEKRHIETQYF
TRBV28	.	.	TRBJ2-5	TGTGCCAGCAGTTTACCCAAGGACGGCCAAGAGACCCAGTACTTC	CASSLPKDGQETQYF
TRBV27	.	.	TRBJ1-5	TGTGCCAGCAGACAGACAGGCCGCAATCAGCCCCAGCATTTT	CASRQTGRNQPQHF
TRBV14	.	.	TRBJ1-2	TGTGCCAGCAGCCAAGATTGGCGGGGACCGAGCTATGGCTACACCTTC	CASSQDWRGPSYGYTF
TRBV7-9	.	.	TRBJ1-2	TGTGCCAGCAGCAACAGAGAGTCTTACTATGGCTACACCTTC	CASSNRESYYGYTF
TRBV7-8	.	TRBD2	TRBJ2-7	TGTGCCAGCAGCCTTAGCGGGAGTTATCCCTACGAGCAGTACTTC	CASSLSGSYPYEQYF
TRBV29-1	.	TRBD1	TRBJ2-5	TGCAGCGTCTCGACAGGGTCGGAGACCCAGTACTTC	CSVSTGSETQYF
TRBV7-9	.	.	TRBJ2-3	TGTGCCAGCAGCCCCCAAGGGGGGGGAGGGACAGATACGCAGTATTTT	CASSPQGGGGTDTQYF
TRBV19	.	TRBD1	TRBJ1-5	TGTGCCAGTAGTAGCGGGACAGGGGCCCAGCCCCAGCATTTT	CASSSGTGAQPQHF
TRBV4-1	once	TRBD2	TRBJ2-1	TGCGCCAGCAGCTCTATCGCCTTAGCGGGAAAACTTAACAATGAGCAGTTCTTC	CASSSIALAGKLNNEQFF
TRBV27	.	TRBD1	TRBJ2-7	TGTGCCAGCAGCCCAAAAGACAGGGTTGGGATTGGGTCCTACGAGCAGTACTTC	CASSPKDRVGIGSYEQYF
TRBV4-1	.	.	TRBJ1-1	TGCGCCAGCAGCCAAGATCAGTACAGGACACTGAGGATCACTGAAGCTTTCTTT	CASSQDQYRTLRITEAFF
TRBV7-9	.	TRBD1	TRBJ2-3	TGTGCCAGCAGCCCCCCCGGGACAGGGAGCTCAGATACGCAGTATTTT	CASSPPGTGSSDTQYF
TRBV5-8	.	.	TRBJ2-2	TGTGCCAGCAGCCCCACAGGGACCCCCGGGGAGCTGTTTTTT	CASSPTGTPGELFF
TRBV6-4	.	TRBD2	TRBJ2-2	TGTGCCAGCAGGGGACTAGCGGGATCCGGGGAGCTGTTTTTT	CASRGLAGSGELFF
TRBV5-1	.	TRBD2	TRBJ2-7	TGCGCCAGCAGCCCGGGACTAGCTGACGAGCAGTACTTC	CASSPGLADEQYF
TRBV6-4	.	TRBD2	TRBJ2-3	TGTGCCAGCAGTGACTGGACTAGCGGGAGTATAGATACGCAGTATTTT	CASSDWTSGSIDTQYF
TRBV19	.	TRBD2	TRBJ2-2	TGTGCCAGTAGGGGACTAGGGACGAACACCGGGGAGCTGTTTTTT	CASRGLGTNTGELFF
TRBV5-8	.	.	TRBJ2-7	TGTGCCAGCAGCTTGGGGAGTCTCCGGGGGTACGAGCAGTACTTC	CASSLGSLRGYEQYF
TRBV9	.	TRBD2	TRBJ2-4	TGTGCCAGCAGCGTAGGTAGCGGGTTACAACTAGCCAAAAACATTCAGTACTTC	CASSVGSGLQLAKNIQYF
TRBV2	once	.	TRBJ2-7	TGTGCCAGCAGTGAAGAGGTGCTGAACTACGAGCAGTACTTC	CASSEEVLNYEQYF
TRBV6-5	.	.	TRBJ1-1	TGTGCCAGCAGTTACTCGAGGCAGGTGAACACTGAAGCTTTCTTT	CASSYSRQVNTEAFF